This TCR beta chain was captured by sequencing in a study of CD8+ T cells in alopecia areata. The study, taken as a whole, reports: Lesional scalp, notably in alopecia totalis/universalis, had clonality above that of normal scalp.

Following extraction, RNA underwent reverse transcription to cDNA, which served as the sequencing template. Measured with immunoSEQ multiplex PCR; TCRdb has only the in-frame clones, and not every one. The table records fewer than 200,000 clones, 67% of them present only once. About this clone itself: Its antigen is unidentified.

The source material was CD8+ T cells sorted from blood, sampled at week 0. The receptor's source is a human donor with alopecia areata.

The CDR3 bases are TGTGCCACCAGCAGAGCGCGGGGCACTGAAGCTTTCTTT. This codes for CATSRARGTEAFF. The J gene is TRBJ1-1, the V gene TRBV15; no reliable D call. The CDR3 is 13 amino acids. V was cut by 1 base and J by 4 bases, with 7 bases left in between. Per the germline V gene, CDR1 is LNHNV and CDR2 is YYDKDF (reference sequence).